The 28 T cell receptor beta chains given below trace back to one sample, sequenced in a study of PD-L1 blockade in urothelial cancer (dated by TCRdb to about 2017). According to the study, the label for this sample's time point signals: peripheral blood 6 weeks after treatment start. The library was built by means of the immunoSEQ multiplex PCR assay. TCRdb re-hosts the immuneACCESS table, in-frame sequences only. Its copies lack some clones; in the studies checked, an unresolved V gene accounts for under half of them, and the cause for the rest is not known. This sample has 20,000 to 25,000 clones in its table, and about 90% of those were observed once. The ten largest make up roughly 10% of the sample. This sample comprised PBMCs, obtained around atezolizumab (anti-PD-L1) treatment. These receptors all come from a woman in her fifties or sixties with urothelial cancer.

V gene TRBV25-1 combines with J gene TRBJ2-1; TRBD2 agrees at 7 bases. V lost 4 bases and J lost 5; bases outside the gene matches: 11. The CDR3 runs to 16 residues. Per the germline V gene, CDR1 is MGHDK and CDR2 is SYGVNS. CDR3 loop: CASSVWGGLGHNEQFF. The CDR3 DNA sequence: TGTGCCAGCAGTGTTTGGGGGGGGTTGGGGCACAATGAGCAGTTCTTC.

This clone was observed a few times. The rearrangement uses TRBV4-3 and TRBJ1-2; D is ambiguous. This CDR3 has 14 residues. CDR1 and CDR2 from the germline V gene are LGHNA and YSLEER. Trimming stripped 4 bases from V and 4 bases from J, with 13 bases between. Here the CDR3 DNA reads TGCGCCAGCAGCCGTAACTCGGGGATCTATGGCTACACCTTC. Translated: CASSRNSGIYGYTF.

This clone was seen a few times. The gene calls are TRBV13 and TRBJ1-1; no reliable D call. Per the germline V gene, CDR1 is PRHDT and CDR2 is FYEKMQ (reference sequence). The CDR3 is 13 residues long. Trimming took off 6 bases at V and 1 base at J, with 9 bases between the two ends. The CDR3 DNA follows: TGTGCCAGCAGTTCCACACCGAACACTGAAGCTTTCTTT. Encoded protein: CASSSTPNTEAFF.

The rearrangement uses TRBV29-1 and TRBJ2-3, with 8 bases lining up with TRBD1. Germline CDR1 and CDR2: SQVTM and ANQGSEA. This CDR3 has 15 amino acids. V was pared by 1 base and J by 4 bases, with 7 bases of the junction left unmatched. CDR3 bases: TGCAGCGTTGAAGTAGGCAGGGGGCGCGCAGATACGCAGTATTTT. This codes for CSVEVGRGRADTQYF.

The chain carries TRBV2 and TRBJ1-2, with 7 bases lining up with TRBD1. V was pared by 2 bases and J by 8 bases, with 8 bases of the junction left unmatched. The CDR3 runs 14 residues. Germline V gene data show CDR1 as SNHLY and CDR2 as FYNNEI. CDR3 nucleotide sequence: TGTGCCAGCAGTGAAACAGACAGGGTGGGAGGCTACACCTTC. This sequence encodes CASSETDRVGGYTF.

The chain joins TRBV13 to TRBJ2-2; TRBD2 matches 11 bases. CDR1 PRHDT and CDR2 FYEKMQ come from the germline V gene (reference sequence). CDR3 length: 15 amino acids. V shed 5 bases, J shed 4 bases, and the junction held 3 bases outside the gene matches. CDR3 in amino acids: CASSHSGGATGELFF. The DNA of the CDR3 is TGTGCCAGCAGCCATAGCGGGGGGGCCACCGGGGAGCTGTTTTTT.

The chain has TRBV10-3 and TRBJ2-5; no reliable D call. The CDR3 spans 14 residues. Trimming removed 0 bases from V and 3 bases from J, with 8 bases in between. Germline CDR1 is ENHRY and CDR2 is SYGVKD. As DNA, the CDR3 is TGTGCCATCAGTGAGTCATTCGGTAAAGAGACCCAGTACTTC. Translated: CAISESFGKETQYF.

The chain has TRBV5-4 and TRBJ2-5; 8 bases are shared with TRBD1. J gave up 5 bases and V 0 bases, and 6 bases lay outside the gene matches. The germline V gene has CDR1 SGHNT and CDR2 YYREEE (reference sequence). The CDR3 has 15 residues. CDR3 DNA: TGTGCCAGCAGCTTGGGAGACAGGGGATGGGAGACCCAGTACTTC. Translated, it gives CASSLGDRGWETQYF.

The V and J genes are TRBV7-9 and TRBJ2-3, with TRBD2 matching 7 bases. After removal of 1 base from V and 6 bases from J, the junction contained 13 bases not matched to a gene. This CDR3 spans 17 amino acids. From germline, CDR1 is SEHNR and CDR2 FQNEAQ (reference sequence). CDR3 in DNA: TGTGCCAGCAGCTTAGGGACACAAGGCGGGGGTAGGGATACGCAGTATTTT. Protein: CASSLGTQGGGRDTQYF.

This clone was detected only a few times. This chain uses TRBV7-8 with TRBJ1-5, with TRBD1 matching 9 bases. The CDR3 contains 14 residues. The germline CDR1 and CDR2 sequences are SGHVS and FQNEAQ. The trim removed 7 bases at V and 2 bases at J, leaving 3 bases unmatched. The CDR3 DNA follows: TGTGCCAGCACCCGGACAGGGGGCAATCAGCCCCAGCATTTT. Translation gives CASTRTGGNQPQHF.

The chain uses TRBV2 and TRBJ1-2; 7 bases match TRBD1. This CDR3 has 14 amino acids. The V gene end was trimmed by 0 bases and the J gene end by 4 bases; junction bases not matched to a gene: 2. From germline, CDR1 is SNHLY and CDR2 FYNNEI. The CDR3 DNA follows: TGTGCCAGCAGTGAAGCGGGACAGAGCTATGGCTACACCTTC. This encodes CASSEAGQSYGYTF.

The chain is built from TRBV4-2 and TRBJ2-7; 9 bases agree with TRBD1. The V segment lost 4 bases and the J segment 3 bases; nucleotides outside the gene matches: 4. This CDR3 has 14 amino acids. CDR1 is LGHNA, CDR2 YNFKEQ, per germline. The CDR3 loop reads CASSPRTGVYEQYF. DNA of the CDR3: TGTGCCAGCAGCCCAAGGACAGGGGTCTACGAGCAGTACTTC.

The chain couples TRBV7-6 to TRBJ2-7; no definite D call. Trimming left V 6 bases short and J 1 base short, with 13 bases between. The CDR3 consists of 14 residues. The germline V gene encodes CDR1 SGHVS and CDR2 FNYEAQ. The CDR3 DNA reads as TGTGCCAGCAGGAAATCACCGCTATCCTACGAGCAGTACTTC. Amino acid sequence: CASRKSPLSYEQYF.

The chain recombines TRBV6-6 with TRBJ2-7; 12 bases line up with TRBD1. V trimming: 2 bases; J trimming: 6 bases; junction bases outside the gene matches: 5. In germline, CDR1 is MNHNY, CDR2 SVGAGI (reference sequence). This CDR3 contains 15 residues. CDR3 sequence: CASSYPGQGAGEQYF. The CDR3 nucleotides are TGTGCCAGCAGTTACCCGGGACAGGGGGCGGGCGAGCAGTACTTC.

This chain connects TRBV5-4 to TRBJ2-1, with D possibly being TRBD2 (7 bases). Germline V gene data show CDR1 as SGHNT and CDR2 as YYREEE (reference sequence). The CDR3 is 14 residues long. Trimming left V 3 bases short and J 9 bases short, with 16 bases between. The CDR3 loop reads CASSWGGPVGEQFF. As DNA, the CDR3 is TGTGCCAGCAGCTGGGGGGGGCCTGTCGGTGAGCAGTTCTTC.

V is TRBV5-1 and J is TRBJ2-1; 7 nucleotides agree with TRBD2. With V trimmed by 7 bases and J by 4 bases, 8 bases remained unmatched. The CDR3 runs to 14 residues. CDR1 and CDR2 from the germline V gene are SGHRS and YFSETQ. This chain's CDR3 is CASVAGVDYNEQFF. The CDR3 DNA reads TGCGCCAGCGTGGCGGGGGTCGATTACAATGAGCAGTTCTTC.

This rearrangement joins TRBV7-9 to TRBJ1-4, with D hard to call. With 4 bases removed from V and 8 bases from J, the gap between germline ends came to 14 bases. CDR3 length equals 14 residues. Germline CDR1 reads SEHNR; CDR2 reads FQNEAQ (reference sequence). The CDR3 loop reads CASSSQLVREKLFF. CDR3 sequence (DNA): TGTGCCAGCAGCTCCCAGTTGGTTCGCGAAAAACTGTTTTTT.

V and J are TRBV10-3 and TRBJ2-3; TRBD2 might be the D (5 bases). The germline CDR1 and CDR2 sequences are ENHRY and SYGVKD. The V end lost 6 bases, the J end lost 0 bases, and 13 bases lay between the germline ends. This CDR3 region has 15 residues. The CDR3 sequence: CAIRMMGGSTDTQYF. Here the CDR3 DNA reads TGTGCCATCAGGATGATGGGCGGGAGCACAGATACGCAGTATTTT.

In DNA form, the CDR3 reads TGTGCCAGCAGCCTTTGGACTAGCGGGGGCTACGAGCAGTACTTC. Protein product: CASSLWTSGGYEQYF. The chain couples TRBV7-2 to TRBJ2-7; 13 nucleotides line up with TRBD2. J gave up 3 bases and V 5 bases, and 4 bases lay outside the gene matches. The germline gives CDR1 SGHTA, CDR2 FQGNSA. The CDR3 is made up of 15 amino acids.

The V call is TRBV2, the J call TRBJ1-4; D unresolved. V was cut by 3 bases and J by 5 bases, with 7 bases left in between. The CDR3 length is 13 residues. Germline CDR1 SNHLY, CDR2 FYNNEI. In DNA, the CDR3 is TGTGCCAGCAGTGAGGGAGAAAATGAAAAACTGTTTTTT. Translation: CASSEGENEKLFF. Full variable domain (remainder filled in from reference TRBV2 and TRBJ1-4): EPEVTQTPSHQVTQMGQEVILRCVPISNHLYFYWYRQILGQKVEFLVSFYNNEISEKSEIFDDQFSVERPDGSNFTLKIRSTKLEDSAMYFCASSEGENEKLFFGSGTQLSVL.

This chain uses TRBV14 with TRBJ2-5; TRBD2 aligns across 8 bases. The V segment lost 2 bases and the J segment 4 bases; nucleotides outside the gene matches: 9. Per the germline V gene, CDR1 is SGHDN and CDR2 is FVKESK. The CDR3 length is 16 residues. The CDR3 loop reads CASSQMSGSVGETQYF. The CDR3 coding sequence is TGTGCCAGCAGCCAAATGAGCGGGAGTGTGGGAGAGACCCAGTACTTC.

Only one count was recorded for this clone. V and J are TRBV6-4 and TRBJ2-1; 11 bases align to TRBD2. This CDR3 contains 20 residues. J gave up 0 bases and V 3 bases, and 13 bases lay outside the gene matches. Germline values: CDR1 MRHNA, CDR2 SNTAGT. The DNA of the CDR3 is TGTGCCAGCAGTGAAGTCTCCTCTAGCGGGAGGCCGCGCTCCTACAATGAGCAGTTCTTC. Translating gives CASSEVSSSGRPRSYNEQFF.

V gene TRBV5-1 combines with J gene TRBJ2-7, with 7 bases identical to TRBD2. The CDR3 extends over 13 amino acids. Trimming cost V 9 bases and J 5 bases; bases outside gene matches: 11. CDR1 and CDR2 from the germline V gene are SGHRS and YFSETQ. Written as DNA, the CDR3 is TGCGCCACCTTCAGCGGGAAAAACCACGAGCAGTACTTC. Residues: CATFSGKNHEQYF.

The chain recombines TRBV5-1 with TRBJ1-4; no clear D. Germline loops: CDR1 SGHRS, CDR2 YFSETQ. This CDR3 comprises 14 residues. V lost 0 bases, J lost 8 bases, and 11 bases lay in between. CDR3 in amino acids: CASSLGGLREKLFF. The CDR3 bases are TGCGCCAGCAGCTTGGGAGGCCTAAGGGAAAAACTGTTTTTT.

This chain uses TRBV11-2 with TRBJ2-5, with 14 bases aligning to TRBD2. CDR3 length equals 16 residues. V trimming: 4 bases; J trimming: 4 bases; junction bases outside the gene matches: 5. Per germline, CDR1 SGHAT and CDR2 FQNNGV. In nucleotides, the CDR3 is TGTGCCAGCAGCTCCTACGGACTAGCGGGAGGAGAGACCCAGTACTTC. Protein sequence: CASSSYGLAGGETQYF.

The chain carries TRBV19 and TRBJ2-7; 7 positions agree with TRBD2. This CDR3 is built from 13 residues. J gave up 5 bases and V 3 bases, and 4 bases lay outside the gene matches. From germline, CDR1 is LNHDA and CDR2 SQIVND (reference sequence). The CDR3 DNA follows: TGTGCCAGTAGTATTAGGGAGGGGAACGAGCAGTACTTC. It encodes CASSIREGNEQYF.

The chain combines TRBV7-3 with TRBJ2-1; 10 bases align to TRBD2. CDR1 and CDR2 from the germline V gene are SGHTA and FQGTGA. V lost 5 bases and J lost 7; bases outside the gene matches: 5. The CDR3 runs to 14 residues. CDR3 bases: TGTGCCAGCAGCCCATCACTAGCGGGGAATGAGCAGTTCTTC. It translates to CASSPSLAGNEQFF.

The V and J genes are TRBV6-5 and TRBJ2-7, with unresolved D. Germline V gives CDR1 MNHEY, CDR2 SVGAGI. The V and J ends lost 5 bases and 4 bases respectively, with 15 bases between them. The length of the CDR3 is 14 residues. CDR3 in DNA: TGTGCCAGCAGTGAACGAGAATCCTCATACGAGCAGTACTTC. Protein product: CASSERESSYEQYF.